What follows are 28 T cell receptor beta chains derived from one specimen sequenced in a study of T cell changes during pregnancy in multiple sclerosis. Assay: immunoSEQ multiplex PCR; the TCRdb copy retains only in-frame clones and omits some. Of around 62,000 clones detected, 80% to 95% appear once; the ten largest clones hold about 2%. The source was peripheral blood, collected in the second trimester of pregnancy. Every receptor here comes from a female donor in good health, enrolled as a control in a pregnancy study.

This chain joins TRBV28 and TRBJ2-1, with TRBD2 identical over 8 bases. The V gene's germline CDR1 is MDHEN and CDR2 SYDVKM. V shed 5 bases and J 6 bases; nucleotides not matched to a gene: 15. The CDR3 covers 17 residues. CDR3 sequence: CASSPTGGGDWANEQFF. CDR3 nucleotide sequence: TGTGCCAGCAGTCCCACGGGGGGGGGAGATTGGGCCAATGAGCAGTTCTTC.

This clone has only a few counts. V gene TRBV19 combines with J gene TRBJ2-2; D is possibly TRBD2 (5 bases). The CDR3 sequence is 15 residues long. Germline lookup yields CDR1 LNHDA and CDR2 SQIVND (reference sequence). V gave up 6 bases and J gave up 0 bases, with 11 bases separating them. DNA of the CDR3: TGTGCCAGTAGATGGGGAGTCGCGAACACCGGGGAGCTGTTTTTT. This codes for CASRWGVANTGELFF.

This chain connects TRBV29-1 to TRBJ2-7, with TRBD1 matching over 10 bases. With V trimmed by 7 bases and J by 6 bases, 12 bases remained unmatched. Looked up from germline, CDR1 is SQVTM and CDR2 is ANQGSEA. The CDR3 is made up of 14 amino acids. CDR3 sequence: CSAGGTGDSSEQYF. Written as DNA, the CDR3 is TGCAGCGCAGGAGGGACAGGGGATTCTTCCGAGCAGTACTTC.

The rearrangement uses TRBV27 and TRBJ2-7, with D perhaps TRBD1 (6 bases). Germline V lookup: CDR1 MNHEY, CDR2 SMNVEV (reference sequence). The CDR3 is made up of 12 amino acids. V lost 7 bases, J lost 4 bases, and 11 bases lay in between. The DNA of the CDR3 is TGTGCCAGCAAGAACCAGGGGTACGAGCAGTACTTC. Protein sequence: CASKNQGYEQYF.

The sample holds a few counts of this clone. The chain employs TRBV18 and TRBJ1-1; D unclear. Per germline, CDR1 KGHSH and CDR2 LQKENI. This CDR3 has 13 residues. V lost 2 bases to trimming and J lost 7 bases, with 11 bases between them. This CDR3 reads CASSPILRDEAFF. DNA for the CDR3: TGTGCCAGCTCACCAATATTGCGGGATGAAGCTTTCTTT.

V is TRBV19 and J is TRBJ2-1; TRBD2 matches at 9 bases. CDR3 length: 16 residues. Germline CDR1 and CDR2: LNHDA and SQIVND (reference sequence). V shed 6 bases and J 8 bases; nucleotides not matched to a gene: 14. The CDR3 here is CASRAVSSGSFYEQFF. CDR3 sequence (DNA): TGTGCCAGTAGGGCCGTCAGTAGCGGGAGTTTCTATGAGCAGTTCTTC.

This clone was recorded only once. V gene TRBV7-9 combines with J gene TRBJ1-5; D is unresolved. The CDR3 covers 14 residues. V was pared by 1 base and J by 7 bases, with 11 bases between. Germline V gene data show CDR1 as SEHNR and CDR2 as FQNEAQ (reference sequence). CDR3 in amino acids: CASSLGYGNQPQHF. The CDR3 coding sequence is TGTGCCAGCAGCTTAGGATACGGGAACCAGCCCCAGCATTTT.

The chain employs TRBV7-9 and TRBJ2-7; 12 nucleotides line up with TRBD1. The CDR3 covers 15 residues. V was clipped by 5 bases and J by 6 bases; unmatched bases: 8. Per the germline V gene, CDR1 is SEHNR and CDR2 is FQNEAQ (reference sequence). The CDR3 spells CASSPVRDRGREQYF. For the CDR3, the DNA is TGTGCCAGCAGCCCAGTCCGGGACAGGGGGCGCGAGCAGTACTTC. Drawing the rest from reference TRBV7-9 and TRBJ2-7, the complete variable domain is DTGVSQNPRHKITKRGQNVTFRCDPISEHNRLYWYRQTLGQGPEFLTYFQNEAQLEKSRLLSDRFSAERPKGSFSTLEIQRTEQGDSAMYLCASSPVRDRGREQYFGPGTRLTVT.

The chain joins TRBV29-1 to TRBJ2-4; weak D call: TRBD2 (5 bases). V was trimmed by 3 bases and J by 7 bases, leaving 13 bases between them. Germline assignment: CDR1 SQVTM and CDR2 ANQGSEA. The CDR3 length is 13 residues. The CDR3 protein is CSVEGSGRNIQYF. The CDR3 coding sequence is TGCAGCGTTGAGGGGAGCGGCCGGAACATTCAGTACTTC.

This rearrangement joins TRBV15 to TRBJ2-4; possible D gene TRBD2, 6 bases. CDR3 length: 15 amino acids. Germline values: CDR1 LNHNV, CDR2 YYDKDF (reference sequence). Between the trimmed V and J ends, which lost 3 bases and 8 bases, there was a span of 17 bases. The CDR3 protein is CATSRAMGGMDIQYF. As DNA, the CDR3 is TGTGCCACCAGCAGGGCAATGGGGGGTATGGACATTCAGTACTTC.

This clone has only one observation. This chain connects TRBV11-2 to TRBJ1-6, with D possibly matching TRBD1 (5 bases). The ends were cut back, 7 bases at V and 6 bases at J, with 19 bases in the middle. This CDR3 comprises 16 residues. Germline V gene data show CDR1 as SGHAT and CDR2 as FQNNGV. The CDR3 DNA is TGTGCCAGCACTCTACCCCAGGGAGGGCTTAATTCACCCCTCCACTTT. Translating gives CASTLPQGGLNSPLHF.

The chain employs TRBV28 and TRBJ1-2; 7 bases are a match to TRBD1. The CDR3 is 14 amino acids. V shed 6 bases, J shed 3 bases, and the junction held 7 bases outside the gene matches. The germline V gene encodes CDR1 MDHEN and CDR2 SYDVKM. The CDR3 bases are TGTGCCAGCAGCCAAGGGCAGGGGGACTATGGCTACACCTTC. This encodes CASSQGQGDYGYTF.

The J gene is TRBJ1-2, the V gene TRBV5-6; the D is unclear. This CDR3 contains 17 residues. V was pared by 0 bases and J by 3 bases, with 18 bases between. Germline V CDR1 and CDR2: SGHDT, YYEEEE. CDR3 DNA sequence: TGTGCCAGCAGCTTGGCCCCAGGTTTCACTTTAGACTATGGCTACACCTTC. This translates into CASSLAPGFTLDYGYTF. Full variable domain (outside the CDR3, taken from reference TRBV5-6 and TRBJ1-2): DAGVTQSPTHLIKTRGQQVTLRCSPKSGHDTVSWYQQALGQGPQFIFQYYEEEERQRGNFPDRFSGHQFPNYSSELNVNALLLGDSALYLCASSLAPGFTLDYGYTFGSGTRLTVV.

This chain links TRBV7-8 with TRBJ1-1, with D possibly TRBD1 on 6 matching bases. The CDR3 covers 13 residues. Trimming removed 2 bases from V and 5 bases from J, with 9 bases in between. The germline CDR1 and CDR2 sequences are SGHVS and FQNEAQ. The CDR3 sequence: CASSLYRVTEAFF. DNA for the CDR3: TGTGCCAGCAGCTTATACAGGGTGACTGAAGCTTTCTTT.

The J gene is TRBJ2-7, the V gene TRBV27; TRBD2 might be the D (5 bases). Germline lookup yields CDR1 MNHEY and CDR2 SMNVEV (reference sequence). CDR3 length: 16 amino acids. V was pared by 5 bases and J by 5 bases, with 22 bases between. CDR3 protein: CASSLLRVGGLNEQYF. The CDR3 bases are TGTGCCAGCAGTCTACTAAGGGTAGGCGGGTTAAACGAGCAGTACTTC.

The CDR3 DNA reads as TGTGCCAGCAGTACAGGGGAGGCGGAAAAACTGTTTTTT. Translation: CASSTGEAEKLFF. The chain carries TRBV6-5 and TRBJ1-4; 7 bases fit TRBD1. In germline, CDR1 is MNHEY, CDR2 SVGAGI. CDR3 length: 13 residues. V shed 5 bases and J 8 bases; nucleotides not matched to a gene: 5.

The rearrangement links TRBV18 to TRBJ2-1, with 8 bases that match TRBD2. Germline CDR1 is KGHSH and CDR2 is LQKENI. The ends lost 0 bases at V and 4 bases at J; junction bases unmatched: 5. The CDR3 runs 16 residues. The CDR3 DNA follows: TGTGCCAGCTCACCACCGGTCTCTAGCGGGTACAATGAGCAGTTCTTC. Translated, it gives CASSPPVSSGYNEQFF.

The chain employs TRBV4-1 and TRBJ2-2; D possibly corresponds to TRBD2 (5 bases). Germline lookup yields CDR1 MGHRA and CDR2 YSYEKL. The CDR3 sequence is 14 residues long. V lost 3 bases and J 0 bases, leaving 5 bases between the germline ends. The CDR3 DNA sequence: TGCGCCAGCAGCCAGGGAGCGAACACCGGGGAGCTGTTTTTT. Translating gives CASSQGANTGELFF.

Only one count was recorded for this clone. The chain joins TRBV5-6 to TRBJ2-3; weak D call: TRBD2 (5 bases). The CDR3 runs to 15 residues. Per the germline V gene, CDR1 is SGHDT and CDR2 is YYEEEE. Trimming took 4 bases from V and 2 from J, leaving 14 bases between them. The CDR3 DNA sequence: TGTGCCAGCAGCCCCGAGGGTAAGCTCACAGATACGCAGTATTTT. Amino acids: CASSPEGKLTDTQYF.

The V gene is TRBV7-2, the J gene TRBJ1-2; 8 nucleotides line up with TRBD1. Per the germline V gene, CDR1 is SGHTA and CDR2 is FQGNSA. The CDR3 contains 13 residues. The ends lost 5 bases at V and 4 bases at J; junction bases unmatched: 3. CDR3 loop: CASSAGQGYGYTF. The CDR3 nucleotides are TGTGCCAGCAGCGCCGGACAGGGCTATGGCTACACCTTC.

This chain uses TRBV5-5 with TRBJ1-2; D possibly corresponds to TRBD1 (6 bases). This CDR3 is built from 16 residues. The germline CDR1 and CDR2 sequences are SGHKS and YYEKEE (reference sequence). Trimming removed 3 bases from V and 3 bases from J, with 18 bases in between. The CDR3 sequence is CASSSGQPMTYYGYTF. The CDR3 DNA reads TGTGCCAGCAGCTCGGGACAACCCATGACCTACTATGGCTACACCTTC. Complete variable domain (other parts from reference TRBV5-5 and TRBJ1-2): DAGVTQSPTHLIKTRGQQVTLRCSPISGHKSVSWYQQVLGQGPQFIFQYYEKEERGRGNFPDRFSARQFPNYSSELNVNALLLGDSALYLCASSSGQPMTYYGYTFGSGTRLTVV.

V usage is TRBV27 and J usage is TRBJ1-1; TRBD1 matches 9 bases. V lost 6 bases to trimming and J lost 0 bases; unmatched junction nucleotides: 11. Germline CDR1 reads MNHEY; CDR2 reads SMNVEV (reference sequence). CDR3 length: 17 amino acids. The CDR3 DNA sequence: TGTGCCAGCAGATCTAAATGGACAGGGGACATGAACACTGAAGCTTTCTTT. This sequence encodes CASRSKWTGDMNTEAFF.

The chain combines TRBV5-4 with TRBJ2-5; the D gene is possibly TRBD1 (5 bases). V shed 3 bases and J shed 2 bases, with 8 bases lying between them. The CDR3 length is 13 residues. CDR1 is SGHNT and CDR2 is YYREEE in the germline V gene (reference sequence). The CDR3 here is CASSSDRQETQYF. The CDR3 nucleotides read TGTGCCAGCAGCTCTGACAGACAAGAGACCCAGTACTTC.

The chain couples TRBV20-1 to TRBJ2-7; 7 bases map to TRBD1. V lost 8 bases to trimming and J lost 6 bases; unmatched junction nucleotides: 7. There are 11 residues in the CDR3. Germline V CDR1 and CDR2: DFQATT, SNEGSKA (reference sequence). CDR3 in amino acids: CSSYRGGEQYF. CDR3 sequence (DNA): TGCAGTTCCTACAGGGGCGGCGAGCAGTACTTC.

The CDR3 loop is CASSASYGRGEQFF. The CDR3 DNA follows: TGTGCCAGCAGTGCTAGCTACGGTCGGGGTGAGCAGTTCTTC. This chain connects TRBV7-9 to TRBJ2-1, with D possibly matching TRBD2 (5 bases). CDR1 and CDR2 from the germline V gene are SEHNR and FQNEAQ (reference sequence). Trimming removed 6 bases from V and 9 bases from J, with 18 bases in between. The CDR3 runs to 14 residues. The whole variable domain, filled in from reference TRBV7-9 and TRBJ2-1, reads DTGVSQNPRHKITKRGQNVTFRCDPISEHNRLYWYRQTLGQGPEFLTYFQNEAQLEKSRLLSDRFSAERPKGSFSTLEIQRTEQGDSAMYLCASSASYGRGEQFFGPGTRLTVL.

This clone was seen a single time. The rearrangement uses TRBV19 and TRBJ2-7; D remains ambiguous. CDR1 is LNHDA, CDR2 SQIVND, per germline (reference sequence). Trimming shortened V by 2 bases and J by 3 bases, and 8 bases separated the two germline ends. The CDR3 loop spans 13 amino acids. CDR3 region: CASSILPGYEQYF. The CDR3 coding sequence is TGTGCCAGTAGTATACTCCCCGGCTACGAGCAGTACTTC. Using reference TRBV19 and TRBJ2-7 for the parts outside the CDR3, the full variable domain is DGGITQSPKYLFRKEGQNVTLSCEQNLNHDAMYWYRQDPGQGLRLIYYSQIVNDFQKGDIAEGYSVSREKKESFPLTVTSAQKNPTAFYLCASSILPGYEQYFGPGTRLTVT.

J is TRBJ1-4 and V is TRBV5-4; possible D gene TRBD1, 5 bases. The ends were cut back, 5 bases at V and 8 bases at J, with 13 bases in the middle. The germline CDR1 and CDR2 sequences are SGHNT and YYREEE (reference sequence). The CDR3 sequence is 13 residues long. The CDR3 loop is CASRTRGTEKLFF. The CDR3 bases are TGTGCCAGCAGAACAAGGGGAACGGAAAAACTGTTTTTT.

The CDR3 nucleotides are TGCGCCAGCAGCACCGTTCGGGGATACGAGCAGTACTTC. Its protein product is CASSTVRGYEQYF. This chain joins TRBV5-1 and TRBJ2-7; weak D call: TRBD2 (5 bases). The length of the CDR3 is 13 residues. V lost 4 bases to trimming and J lost 4 bases, with 12 bases between them. Germline assignment: CDR1 SGHRS and CDR2 YFSETQ. Combining the CDR3 with reference TRBV5-1 and TRBJ2-7 gives the whole variable domain KAGVTQTPRYLIKTRGQQVTLSCSPISGHRSVSWYQQTPGQGLQFLFEYFSETQRNKGNFPGRFSGRQFSNSRSEMNVSTLELGDSALYLCASSTVRGYEQYFGPGTRLTVT.